Here is one TCR beta chain with its context. Its antigen remains unknown. In the authors' workflow: ImmunoSEQ yielded junction-only sequences lacking quality scores, so filtering differed. Repertoires were generated with immunoSEQ multiplex PCR, while TCRdb's copy carries only in-frame clones and drops some. That table supplies the V and J calls and clone size; D and trimming were determined from the DNA. The sample yields about 2.5 million clones, approximately 90% seen once. From germline, CDR1 is SGHNT and CDR2 YENEEA. CDR3 size: 14 residues. The data were obtained in a study of shared clonotypes between healthy human individuals. Overall study: The study used three CD4 naive, three CD4 memory, two CD8 naive and one CD8 memory plate per donor. Study observations and caveats: Rarefaction showed sorted-subset sequencing was incomplete despite large depth. Read depth was anticipated to influence clonotype sharing among donors.

The chain combines TRBV11-3 with TRBJ2-5, with TRBD1 matching 8 bases. The J call is in doubt because the DNA end fits TRBJ2-7 better. The clonotype was recovered from a man younger than 30 in good health. Some clones in this sample may be carry-over from other donors' samples. The sequenced sample was naive CD4+ T cells from PBMCs. Subset noted: CD45RA+ positively selected. The CDR3 region is CASSFGQGSYEQYF. In nucleotides, the CDR3 is TGTGCCAGCAGCTTTGGACAGGGATCCTACGAGCAGTACTTC.